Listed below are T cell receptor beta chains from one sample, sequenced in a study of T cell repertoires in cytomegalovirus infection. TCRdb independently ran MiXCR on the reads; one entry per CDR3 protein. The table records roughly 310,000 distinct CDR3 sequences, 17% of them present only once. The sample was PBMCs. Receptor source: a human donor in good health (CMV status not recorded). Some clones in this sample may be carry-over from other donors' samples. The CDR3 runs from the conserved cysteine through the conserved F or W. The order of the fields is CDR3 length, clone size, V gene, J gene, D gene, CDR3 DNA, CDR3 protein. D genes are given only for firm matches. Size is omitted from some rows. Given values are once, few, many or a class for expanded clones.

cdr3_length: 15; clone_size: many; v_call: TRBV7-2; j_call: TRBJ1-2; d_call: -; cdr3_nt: TGTGCCAGCAGCTTAGTGCCAATCCCCGAATATGGCTACACCTTC; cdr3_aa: CASSLVPIPEYGYTF
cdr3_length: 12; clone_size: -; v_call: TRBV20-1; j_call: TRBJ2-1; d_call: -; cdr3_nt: TGCAGTGCTAGAGGGGGCCCATATGAGCAGTTCTTC; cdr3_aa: CSARGGPYEQFF
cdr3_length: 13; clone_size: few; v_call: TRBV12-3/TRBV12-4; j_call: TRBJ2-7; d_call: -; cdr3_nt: TGTGCCAGCAGTTTCCGCGGGGCCTACGAGCAGTACTTC; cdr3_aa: CASSFRGAYEQYF
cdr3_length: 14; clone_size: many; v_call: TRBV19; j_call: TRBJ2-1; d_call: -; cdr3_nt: TGTGCCAGTAGTACCACCGGCAGATACAATGAGCAGTTCTTC; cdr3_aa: CASSTTGRYNEQFF
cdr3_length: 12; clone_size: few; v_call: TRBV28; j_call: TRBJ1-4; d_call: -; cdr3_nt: -; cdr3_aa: CASSLVGFGAFF
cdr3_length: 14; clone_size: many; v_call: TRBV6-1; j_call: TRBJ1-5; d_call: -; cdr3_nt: TGTGCCAGCAGTAATCAGAGAGGGGGTCAGCCCCAGCATTTT; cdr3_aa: CASSNQRGGQPQHF
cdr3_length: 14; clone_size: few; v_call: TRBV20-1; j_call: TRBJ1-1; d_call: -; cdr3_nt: TGCAGTGCGCTAGTGTCAGGGACGAACACTGAAGCTTTCTTT; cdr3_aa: CSALVSGTNTEAFF
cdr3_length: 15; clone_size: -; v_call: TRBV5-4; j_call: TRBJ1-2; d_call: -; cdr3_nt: TGTGCCAGCAGCTTGGAAGGAAGGCCAGGACATGGCTACACCTTC; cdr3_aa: CASSLEGRPGHGYTF
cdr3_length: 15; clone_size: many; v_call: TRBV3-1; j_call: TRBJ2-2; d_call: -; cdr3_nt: TGTGCCAGCAGCCAAGCGTACCCGCCGGCCGGGGAGCTGTTTTTT; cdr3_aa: CASSQAYPPAGELFF
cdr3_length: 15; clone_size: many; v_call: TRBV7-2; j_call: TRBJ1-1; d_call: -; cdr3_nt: TGTGCCAGCAGCTTAGATCTGGGAACGAACACTGAAGCTTTCTTT; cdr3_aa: CASSLDLGTNTEAFF
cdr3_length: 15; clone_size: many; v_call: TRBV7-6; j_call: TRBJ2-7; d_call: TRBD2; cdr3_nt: TGTGCCAGCAGCCGGACTAGCGGGGGGGCCGGGGAGCAGTACTTC; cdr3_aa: CASSRTSGGAGEQYF
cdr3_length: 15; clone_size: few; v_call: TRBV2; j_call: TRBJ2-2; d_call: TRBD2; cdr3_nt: TGTGCCAGCCTTGGGACTAGCGGGGGCACCGGGGAGCTGTTTTTT; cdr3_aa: CASLGTSGGTGELFF
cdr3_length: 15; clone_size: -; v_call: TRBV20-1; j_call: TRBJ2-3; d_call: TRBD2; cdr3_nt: TGCAGTGCTAGGCAGGCGGGGGGGCCCCCAGATACGCAGTATTTT; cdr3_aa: CSARQAGGPPDTQYF
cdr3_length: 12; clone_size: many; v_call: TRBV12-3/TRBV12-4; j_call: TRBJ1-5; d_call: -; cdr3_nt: TGTGCCAGCAGTCCTCCCTTGGGGCCCCAGCATTTT; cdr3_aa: CASSPPLGPQHF
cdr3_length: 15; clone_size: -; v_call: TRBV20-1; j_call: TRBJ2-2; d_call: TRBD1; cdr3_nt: TGCAGTGCTATGAGGACAGGGGGGGCCACCGGGGAGCTGTTTTTT; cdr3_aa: CSAMRTGGATGELFF